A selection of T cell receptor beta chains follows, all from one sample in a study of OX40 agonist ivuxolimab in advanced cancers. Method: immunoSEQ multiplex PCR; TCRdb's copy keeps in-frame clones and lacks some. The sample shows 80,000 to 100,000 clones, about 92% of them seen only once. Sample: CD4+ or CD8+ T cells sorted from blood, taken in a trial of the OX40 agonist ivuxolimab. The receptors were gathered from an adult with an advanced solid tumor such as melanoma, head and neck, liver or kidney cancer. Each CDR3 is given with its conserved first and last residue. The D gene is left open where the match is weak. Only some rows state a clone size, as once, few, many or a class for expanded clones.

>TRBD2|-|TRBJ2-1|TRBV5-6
TGTGCCAGCAGCTTGACTAGCGGGGGTTACAATGAGCAGTTCTTC
CASSLTSGGYNEQFF
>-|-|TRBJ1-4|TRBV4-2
TGTGCCAGCAGCCGAAATACAGGGCAGGAAAATGAAAAACTGTTTTTT
CASSRNTGQENEKLFF
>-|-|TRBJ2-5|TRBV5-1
TGTGCCAGCAGCTTCGACAGAGGAGCAGAGACCCAGTACTTC
CASSFDRGAETQYF
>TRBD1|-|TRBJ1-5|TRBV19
TGTGCCAGTAGTCCGCCGGGACAGGGGAGGAATCAGCCCCAGCATTTT
CASSPPGQGRNQPQHF
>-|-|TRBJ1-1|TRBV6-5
TGTGCCAGCAAAACCGGCGCTGAAGCTTTCTTT
CASKTGAEAFF
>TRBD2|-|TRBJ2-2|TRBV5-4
TGTGCCAGCAGCTTGGCCGGACTAGCGGGAGGCCGAACCGGGGAGCTGTTTTTT
CASSLAGLAGGRTGELFF
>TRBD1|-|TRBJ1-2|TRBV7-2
TGTGCCAGCAGCCTAACAGGGGACGGAAGCTATGGCTACACCTTC
CASSLTGDGSYGYTF
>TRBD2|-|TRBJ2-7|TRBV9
TGTGCCAGCAGCGTAGGACTAGCAGCCTACGAGCAGTACTTC
CASSVGLAAYEQYF
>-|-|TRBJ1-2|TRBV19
TGTGCCAGTAGTATGGCGGGGGCGGTGTATGGCTACACCTTC
CASSMAGAVYGYTF
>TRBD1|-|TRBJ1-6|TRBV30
TGTGCCTGGAGTGTGGGACAGACTAATTCACCCCTCCACTTT
CAWSVGQTNSPLHF
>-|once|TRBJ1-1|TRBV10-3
TGTGCCATCAGCCCCGGGGCGAACACTGAAGCTTTCTTT
CAISPGANTEAFF
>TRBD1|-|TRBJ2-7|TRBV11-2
TGTGCCAGCAGCTTAGGGGACAGGCCCGGCTACGAGCAGTACTTC
CASSLGDRPGYEQYF
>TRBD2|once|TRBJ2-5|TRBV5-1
TGCGCCAGCAGCCCAACTAGCGCCCAAGAGACCCAGTACTTC
CASSPTSAQETQYF
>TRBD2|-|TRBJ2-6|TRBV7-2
TGTGCCAGCAGCCTCCAACCCCCAGGACTAGGGTCTGGGGCCAACGTCCTGACTTTC
CASSLQPPGLGSGANVLTF
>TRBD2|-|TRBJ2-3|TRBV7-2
TGTGCCAGCAGCTTAACCGGGACTAGCGGGTCCGGCGGGAATACGCAGTATTTT
CASSLTGTSGSGGNTQYF
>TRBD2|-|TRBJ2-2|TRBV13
TGTGCCAGCAGCGCCGGGACTAGCGGCACCGGGGAGCTGTTTTTT
CASSAGTSGTGELFF
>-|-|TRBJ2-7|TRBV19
TGTGCCAGTAGTATAGCCGGACACAGCTACGAGCAGTACTTC
CASSIAGHSYEQYF
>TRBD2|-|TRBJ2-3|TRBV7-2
TGTGCCAGCAGCAGAACGGGCGGGAGCTTTGGTAATACGCAGTATTTT
CASSRTGGSFGNTQYF
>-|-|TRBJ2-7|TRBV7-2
TGTGCCAGCAGCTTAGTGGGAAGAGGCGAGCAGTACTTC
CASSLVGRGEQYF
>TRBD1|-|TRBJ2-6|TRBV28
TGTGCCAGCAGTTTGACAGGGAATGGCGGGGCCAACGTCCTGACTTTC
CASSLTGNGGANVLTF
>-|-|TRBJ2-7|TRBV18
TGTGCCAGCTCACCACCTGGGGGAACCTACGAGCAGTACTTC
CASSPPGGTYEQYF
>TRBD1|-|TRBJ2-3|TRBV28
TGTGCCAGCAGCCCGGGACAGCGCACAGATACGCAGTATTTT
CASSPGQRTDTQYF
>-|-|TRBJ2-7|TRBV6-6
TGTGCCAGCAGTTACTGGGCAGGGGCCTTTGAGCAGTACTTC
CASSYWAGAFEQYF
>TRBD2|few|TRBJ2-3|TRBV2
TGTGCCAGCAGTTTTGGGACTAGCGGGTTTGAGTATACGCAGTATTTT
CASSFGTSGFEYTQYF
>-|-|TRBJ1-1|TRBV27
TGTGCCAGCAGGGACGGGAACACTGAAGCTTTCTTT
CASRDGNTEAFF
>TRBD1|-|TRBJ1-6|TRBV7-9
TGTGCCAGCAGTTCGGCCCCCGGGACAGGCGCCTATTCACCCCTCCACTTT
CASSSAPGTGAYSPLHF
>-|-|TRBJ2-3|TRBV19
TGTGCCAGTAGCCGACAAAGCACAGATACGCAGTATTTT
CASSRQSTDTQYF
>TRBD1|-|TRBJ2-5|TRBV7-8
TGTGCCAGCAGCCCCCGTTTTTATAGCGGGACAGGGGAAGGGTGGGCCCTAACGGGGTACTTC
CASSPRFYSGTGEGWALTGYF
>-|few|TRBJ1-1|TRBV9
TGTGCCAGCAGCGTAGGGACAATGAACACTGAAGCTTTCTTT
CASSVGTMNTEAFF
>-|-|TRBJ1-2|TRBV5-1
TGCGCCAGCTCCGACCTGGGGGGCTCCAACTATGGCTACACCTTC
CASSDLGGSNYGYTF
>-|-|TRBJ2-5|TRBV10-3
TGTGCCACCAGAATAGCGTACCGGAGGAAGGAGACCCAGTACTTC
CATRIAYRRKETQYF
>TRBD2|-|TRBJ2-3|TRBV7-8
TGTGCCAGCAGTTCAGGGAGGGACCAGCAGTATTTT
CASSSGRDQQYF
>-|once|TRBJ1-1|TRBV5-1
TGCGCCAGCAGCTTGGACGTCAGGATAGAAGCTTTCTTT
CASSLDVRIEAFF
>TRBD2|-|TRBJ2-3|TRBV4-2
TGTGCCAGCAGTCTGAATAGCGGGAGGGCCTCAGATACGCAGTATTTT
CASSLNSGRASDTQYF
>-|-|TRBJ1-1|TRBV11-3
TGTGCCAGCAGCTTAGATCTTTATATGGGCGGCTACACTGAAGCTTTCTTT
CASSLDLYMGGYTEAFF